The following is a T cell receptor beta chain sequence with its context. Antigen: not known. This sample is drawn from a study of T cells in localized non-small cell lung cancer. The study, taken as a whole, reports: Adjacent uninvolved lung tissue had the highest T cell clonality, exceeding tumor. Out of the top 100 tumor clones, a median around 56 were seen in adjacent lung. Blood T cell density predicted longer survival; adjacent-lung clonality, shorter. The study sequenced only one region of the tumor. As a result, intratumor heterogeneity could not be excluded and remains possible.

J lost 2 bases, V lost 8 bases, and 5 bases had no gene match. CDR1 GTSNPN and CDR2 SVGIG come from the germline V gene (reference sequence). The CDR3 runs 13 residues. Sequencing was performed with immunoSEQ multiplex PCR; in TCRdb, only in-frame clones are kept and a portion is missing. The sample holds about 77,000 clones, around 89% seen once. The specimen was peripheral blood, collected before any cancer treatment. This TCR came from a woman aged 35-75 years with stage I squamous cell lung carcinoma. The chain recombines TRBV30 with TRBJ1-5; 8 positions match TRBD1. The CDR3 DNA is TGTGCCGGATCGGGACAGGGCAATCAGCCCCAGCATTTT. This codes for CAGSGQGNQPQHF.